These 20 T cell receptor beta chains share one sample of origin, sequenced in a study of PD-L1 blockade in urothelial cancer. The repertoire was sequenced with immunoSEQ multiplex PCR; TCRdb's copy has only in-frame clones and lacks some. The sample yields about 57,000 clones, approximately 80% seen once. As for time point: pretreatment peripheral blood. This sample comprised PBMCs, obtained around atezolizumab (anti-PD-L1) treatment. The source is a man in his sixties or seventies with urothelial cancer.

The chain employs TRBV7-2 and TRBJ1-2, with a tentative D call TRBD1 (5 bases). This CDR3 has 13 residues. CDR1 and CDR2 from the germline V gene are SGHTA and FQGNSA. V lost 2 bases, J lost 8 bases, and 12 bases lay in between. Here the CDR3 reads CASSLFRDGGYTF. CDR3 sequence (DNA): TGTGCCAGCAGCTTATTCAGGGATGGAGGCTACACCTTC.

The chain links TRBV27 to TRBJ1-2, with 7 bases matching TRBD1. The junction had 8 bases not matched to a gene; V was cut back by 5 bases and J by 2 bases. The CDR3 length is 15 residues. Germline CDR1 MNHEY, CDR2 SMNVEV (reference sequence). CDR3 nucleotide sequence: TGTGCCAGCAGTCACAAGGGGGCGGAGAACTATGGCTACACCTTC. It codes for CASSHKGAENYGYTF.

The chain joins TRBV7-2 to TRBJ2-5, with D uncertain. Germline assignment: CDR1 SGHTA and CDR2 FQGNSA. Trimming shortened V by 2 bases and J by 2 bases, and 12 bases separated the two germline ends. The CDR3 contains 15 residues. The CDR3 DNA reads as TGTGCCAGCAGCTTATGGCCACGAGGACAAGAGACCCAGTACTTC. Translating gives CASSLWPRGQETQYF.

The V and J genes are TRBV6-1 and TRBJ1-6; D is unresolved. The CDR3 length is 15 residues. V gave up 7 bases and J gave up 7 bases, with 17 bases separating them. CDR1 is MNHNS and CDR2 is SASEGT in the germline V gene. The CDR3 coding sequence is TGTGCCAGCACCTCATCAAGAGGGAGGAATTCACCCCTCCACTTT. It encodes CASTSSRGRNSPLHF.

The V call is TRBV19, the J call TRBJ1-4; 9 nucleotides agree with TRBD1. CDR1 and CDR2 (germline): LNHDA, SQIVND (reference sequence). The CDR3 extends over 18 amino acids. The ends lost 3 bases at V and 0 bases at J; junction bases unmatched: 8. In nucleotides, the CDR3 is TGTGCCAGTAGTATTAGGAACAGGGGGCTCGCAACTAATGAAAAACTGTTTTTT. This gives the protein CASSIRNRGLATNEKLFF.

V gene TRBV25-1 combines with J gene TRBJ2-7; D possibly corresponds to TRBD2 (6 bases). CDR1 is MGHDK and CDR2 is SYGVNS in the germline V gene. The CDR3 length is 15 residues. Trimming took off 0 bases at V and 0 bases at J, with 9 bases between the two ends. CDR3 coding DNA: TGTGCCAGCAGTGAATATCGGGGGTACTCCTACGAGCAGTACTTC. Translation: CASSEYRGYSYEQYF.

This clone rates as medium-sized (0.01 to 0.1%). This rearrangement joins TRBV10-2 to TRBJ2-7; 8 bases line up with TRBD1. The CDR3 is 15 residues long. The J segment lost 4 bases and the V segment lost 3 bases, leaving 8 bases of the junction unmatched. Germline V CDR1 and CDR2: WSHSY, SAAADI. CDR3 amino acids: CASSDFTGQGYEQYF. CDR3 bases: TGCGCCAGCAGTGATTTCACCGGACAGGGTTACGAGCAGTACTTC.

This clone was counted a single time. The rearrangement joins TRBV19 to TRBJ2-1, with TRBD2 identical over 8 bases. Trimming took 1 base from V and 5 from J; bases not matched to a gene: 4. The CDR3 sequence is 15 residues long. Germline V gene lookup returns CDR1 LNHDA and CDR2 SQIVND (reference sequence). The CDR3 protein is CASSIVGTRDNEQFF. The CDR3 DNA sequence: TGTGCCAGTAGTATAGTGGGGACTAGAGACAATGAGCAGTTCTTC.

This clone ranks as medium-sized. The J gene is TRBJ1-1, the V gene TRBV14; D remains ambiguous. The CDR3 is made up of 15 amino acids. CDR1 is SGHDN, CDR2 FVKESK, per germline. Trimming shortened V by 1 base and J by 1 base, and 10 bases separated the two germline ends. Here the CDR3 reads CASSQVTGWNTEAFF. In nucleotides, the CDR3 is TGTGCCAGCAGCCAAGTAACGGGATGGAACACTGAAGCTTTCTTT.

The chain has TRBV7-2 and TRBJ2-7; 9 bases map to TRBD1. The V and J ends lost 5 bases and 4 bases, in that order; junction bases with no gene match: 6. The V gene's germline CDR1 is SGHTA and CDR2 FQGNSA. This CDR3 spans 14 amino acids. CDR3 protein: CASSPSGQGYEQYF. CDR3 nucleotide sequence: TGTGCCAGCAGCCCATCCGGACAGGGGTACGAGCAGTACTTC.

The rearrangement links TRBV5-1 to TRBJ2-6; D may be TRBD1 (6 bases). This CDR3 comprises 16 residues. CDR1 SGHRS and CDR2 YFSETQ come from the germline V gene. With 4 bases removed from V and 0 bases from J, the gap between germline ends came to 11 bases. The CDR3, as DNA: TGCGCCAGCAGCACCCGGACAGTCTCTGGGGCCAACGTCCTGACTTTC. This gives the protein CASSTRTVSGANVLTF.

In its sample, this clone was seen a few times. The chain couples TRBV7-2 to TRBJ2-7; 9 nucleotides align to TRBD2. V lost 6 bases and J lost 6; bases outside the gene matches: 6. The CDR3 consists of 13 residues. Germline CDR1 reads SGHTA; CDR2 reads FQGNSA. The CDR3 region has the DNA TGTGCCAGCAGTCTACTTAGCGGGAGCGAGCAGTACTTC. This sequence encodes CASSLLSGSEQYF.

The CDR3 region has the DNA TGTGCCAGCAGAAAAGGGGTTGGCAATCAGCCCCAGCATTTT. This encodes CASRKGVGNQPQHF. This chain connects TRBV28 to TRBJ1-5; D possibly corresponds to TRBD1 (5 bases). V dropped 6 bases and J dropped 2 bases, with 11 bases sitting between them. Germline V lookup: CDR1 MDHEN, CDR2 SYDVKM. CDR3 length equals 14 residues.

The V and J genes are TRBV7-2 and TRBJ1-1; tentatively, D is TRBD1 (5 bases). The germline V and J ends were trimmed by 4 bases and 6 bases, with 12 bases remaining between them. Germline V lookup: CDR1 SGHTA, CDR2 FQGNSA. CDR3 size: 13 residues. The CDR3 loop reads CASSSQGRSEAFF. CDR3 nucleotide sequence: TGTGCCAGCAGCTCCCAGGGAAGGTCTGAAGCTTTCTTT.

This clone appeared a few times. The V call is TRBV6-5, the J call TRBJ1-2, with TRBD1 matching over 11 bases. Germline CDR1 MNHEY, CDR2 SVGAGI. The junction had 5 bases not matched to a gene; V was cut back by 0 bases and J by 8 bases. CDR3 length: 15 amino acids. CDR3 nucleotides: TGTGCCAGCAGTTACTCGGGACAGGGGGGCGTAGGCTACACCTTC. It is translated as CASSYSGQGGVGYTF.

There are a few counts of this clone. V usage is TRBV11-3 and J usage is TRBJ1-3; TRBD1 is a possible D gene (6 bases). Germline V gives CDR1 SGHNT, CDR2 YENEEA. This CDR3 is built from 14 residues. Deletions cut 5 bases from V and 3 bases from J, with 11 bases between. In DNA form, the CDR3 reads TGTGCCAGCAGCCGCAGACAGGTTGGAAACACCATATATTTT. Protein: CASSRRQVGNTIYF.

This clone came up a few times. This chain joins TRBV7-9 and TRBJ2-1, with a weak D call TRBD2 (5 bases). CDR3 length equals 14 residues. Germline CDR1 SEHNR, CDR2 FQNEAQ (reference sequence). Trimming took off 5 bases at V and 8 bases at J, with 16 bases between the two ends. The CDR3 DNA is TGTGCCAGCAGCGCTGACTACCTAGGCGATGAGCAGTTCTTC. It specifies CASSADYLGDEQFF.

This sequence joins TRBV27 and TRBJ2-7; a possible D gene is TRBD1 (6 bases). Germline CDR1 and CDR2: MNHEY and SMNVEV (reference sequence). The V end was cut by 0 bases, the J end by 3 bases, with 12 bases between. The CDR3 contains 15 residues. The CDR3 coding sequence is TGTGCCAGCAGTTTATCGATACAGGGCAACTACGAGCAGTACTTC. This sequence encodes CASSLSIQGNYEQYF.

In this sample, this clone turned up a few times. V and J are TRBV7-9 and TRBJ1-5, with 8 bases identical to TRBD1. V lost 4 bases and J lost 3; bases outside the gene matches: 8. There are 16 residues in the CDR3. CDR1 is SEHNR, CDR2 FQNEAQ, per germline (reference sequence). In nucleotides, the CDR3 is TGTGCCAGCAGCTCGGCGACAGGGGCAAACAATCAGCCCCAGCATTTT. It codes for CASSSATGANNQPQHF.

V is TRBV5-5 and J is TRBJ2-2; D is unresolved. CDR1 and CDR2 from the germline V gene are SGHKS and YYEKEE (reference sequence). Trimming took off 3 bases at V and 4 bases at J, with 4 bases between the two ends. The CDR3 sequence is 12 residues long. CDR3 DNA sequence: TGTGCCAGCAGCTGGGCCACCGGGGAGCTGTTTTTT. As protein: CASSWATGELFF.